This T cell receptor (beta chain) was captured by sequencing in a study of memory CD4+ T cells and cytomegalovirus serostatus. Germline trimming cut 5 bases from V and 2 bases from J; bases unmatched to any gene: 3. CDR1 is MNHEY, CDR2 SMNVEV, per germline (reference sequence). This CDR3 region has 14 residues. Single viable CD3+CD4+CD8-CD45RO+ cells were sorted as the memory CD4+ T cells. TCRdb keeps only in-frame clones here, not all; method: immunoSEQ multiplex PCR. This sample has about 92,000 clones, with about 80% found just once. The V call is TRBV27, the J call TRBJ2-7, with 10 bases identical to TRBD2. What was sequenced was memory CD4+ T cells from blood. The sequence came from an adult in good health and CMV-seropositive. CDR3 amino acids: CASSLAGDAYEQYF. The CDR3 DNA reads as TGTGCCAGCAGTCTAGCGGGAGACGCCTACGAGCAGTACTTC.